This T cell receptor (beta chain) was documented in a study of blood T cell repertoires in COVID-19. As for the study in general: The United States, Italy and Spain supplied acute and convalescent COVID-19 samples.

V was clipped by 5 bases and J by 2 bases; unmatched bases: 8. This CDR3 region has 16 residues. The germline CDR1 and CDR2 sequences are SGHTA and FQGNSA. Libraries were prepared by immunoSEQ multiplex PCR; TCRdb keeps only in-frame clonotypes and omits some of them. The sample carries nearly 350,000 clones, approximately 87% recorded once. This clone was picked up one time. This clonotype was sampled from a woman between 50 and 59 years old with COVID-19, enrolled during active disease. V usage is TRBV7-2 and J usage is TRBJ1-5, with TRBD1 matching over 8 bases. The sequenced sample was peripheral blood. The CDR3 DNA sequence: TGTGCCAGCAGCCTCCAGGGGGCGCGGGGCAATCAGCCCCAGCATTTT. It codes for CASSLQGARGNQPQHF.